The sequence of this T cell receptor (beta chain) was determined in a study of T cells in women clearing cervical HPV infection (dated by TCRdb to 2017 to 2018). In the study overall: Cases were some 26 women with histologically confirmed HPV16-related CIN3 or worse, including a couple of invasive cancers. The controls were 25 or so women whose single incident HPV16 infection cleared within 12 months with no development of precancer or cancer. Case blood was taken at the visit when the lesion was first identified, whereas control blood was taken when infection was no longer detected. Among cases, blood sampling came a median of roughly 140 days after lesion detection, with an interquartile range of about 80 to 210 days. Because only a few women had HLA typing data, the possibility that HLA type acted as a confounder could not be ruled out. This exploratory proof-of-principle case-control study, nested within the Guanacaste HPV Natural History Study in Costa Rica, compared TCR repertoires among women with different cervical HPV16 outcomes. Cases were matched to controls by age within five years and by the year the sample was collected. Cases had a median age of 34 years and controls had a median age of about 37, with no significant differences in baseline characteristics. The parent cohort enrolled roughly 9,400 women aged 18 or older in Guanacaste, Costa Rica, in about 1992 to 1995 and followed the women for around seven years. Quality controls consisted of five blinded duplicates per group, for a total of some 60 samples made up of 50 participants and about 10 replicates. General conclusions and limits of the study: CIN3+ cases had significantly higher TCR repertoire richness than controls across sequencing depths, but evenness did not differ between the groups. TRBV6-7 relative abundance was lower in cases than in controls (around 0.11% versus 0.15%; Bonferroni P = 0.0008). Because the number of T cells per sample was unknown, the richness differences could reflect varying T-cell content rather than repertoire biology. Random forest classifiers combining richness and V gene abundances distinguished cases from controls with an estimated AUC of just under 0.85. Because of the cross-sectional design, the study could not determine whether the associations came before infection or resulted from infection, and neither effector/memory subsets nor HPV-specific T cells were isolated.

Including cysteine and phenylalanine, the CDR3 has 16 amino acids. The DNA covers only part of the CDR3, 39 bases in frame from base 1. V loses 5 bases at its end and J loses 7 bases; junction bases beyond the gene matches: 12. Sequences SGHTA (CDR1) and FQGTGA (CDR2) are obtained from the germline V gene. Every participant had a single incident cervical HPV16 infection, and women with prevalent HPV16 infections were excluded. Cervical HPV DNA was detected with MY09/MY11 PCR, and genotyping was done by dot-blot hybridization. Fifteen mL of heparinized blood was centrifuged, after which the buffy coat was aliquoted, frozen at -30 degrees C, and then stored at -80 degrees C. QIAGEN kits were used to extract genomic DNA from the buffy coat specimens. TCR beta CDR3 regions were amplified by multiplex PCR from an average of roughly 1,200 ng genomic DNA per sample using the immunoSEQ assay. To correct primer bias, the assay used a complete synthetic TCR repertoire to set an amplification baseline. Amplicons were sequenced on the Illumina platform. For the original study's pipeline: Sequences were error-corrected by clustering with frequency ratios and a modified nearest-neighbor algorithm and were then analyzed in the immunoSEQ Analyzer with IMGT gene definitions. At each rarefaction depth, TCR richness and evenness were averaged over 20 rarefaction repeats, and samples with fewer sequences than the depth were excluded. Wilcoxon rank sum tests with FDR correction were used to compare relative abundances of V, D and J genes between the groups. An intraclass correlation of approximately 96% for TCR richness and an average of about 82% across 66 gene segments were obtained from the blinded duplicates. Drawn from immuneACCESS, this table holds only the in-frame rearrangements with V and J called that TCRdb kept. Clones are partly lost; checked studies trace under half to an unresolved V gene and leave the rest unexplained. The DNA was the basis for D and trimming; V, J and clone size are from that table. The sample table on file contains around 39,000 clones. The top ten constitute roughly 6.8% of the sample.

Regarding this clone: The antigen it binds to is not known. With the read ending 3 residues before the CDR3 end, the germline J gene is used to fill in that end.

The sample was blood buffy coat. This sequence originates from a woman between 18 and 70 years old with a cervical HPV16 infection that either progressed to CIN3+ or cleared (not recorded which). The rearranged chain carries TRBV7-3 and TRBJ2-2; 8 bases in the middle match TRBD2. The CDR3 here reads CASSVSQRELYGELFF. The DNA read from the CDR3 is TGTGCCAGCAGCGTAAGCCAGCGGGAGTTGTACGGGGAG.